This TCR beta chain came from a study of shared clonotypes between healthy human individuals. Study observations and caveats: How much donors shared clonotypes was expected to be affected by sequencing depth. The authors sampled blood alone, and tissue repertoires likely differ.

The repertoire was sequenced with immunoSEQ multiplex PCR; TCRdb's copy has only in-frame clones and lacks some. The sample has 470,000 or so clones; approximately 84% are singletons. About this clone itself: The antigen remains unidentified.

Every contributor of samples was a Caucasian grown-up residing in Nashville, Tennessee. The CDR3 spans 16 residues. Per germline, CDR1 LGHNA and CDR2 YNFKEQ. V shed 3 bases, J shed 6 bases, and the junction held 12 bases outside the gene matches. The specimen was PBMCs. This chain joins TRBV4-2 and TRBJ2-3; 7 bases line up with TRBD2. The receptor's source is a woman aged 40 to 50 in good health. Some clones in this sample may be carry-over from other donors' samples. This CDR3 reads CASSHGLGPEFDTQYF. The CDR3 DNA is TGTGCCAGCAGCCACGGACTAGGCCCGGAGTTCGATACGCAGTATTTT.